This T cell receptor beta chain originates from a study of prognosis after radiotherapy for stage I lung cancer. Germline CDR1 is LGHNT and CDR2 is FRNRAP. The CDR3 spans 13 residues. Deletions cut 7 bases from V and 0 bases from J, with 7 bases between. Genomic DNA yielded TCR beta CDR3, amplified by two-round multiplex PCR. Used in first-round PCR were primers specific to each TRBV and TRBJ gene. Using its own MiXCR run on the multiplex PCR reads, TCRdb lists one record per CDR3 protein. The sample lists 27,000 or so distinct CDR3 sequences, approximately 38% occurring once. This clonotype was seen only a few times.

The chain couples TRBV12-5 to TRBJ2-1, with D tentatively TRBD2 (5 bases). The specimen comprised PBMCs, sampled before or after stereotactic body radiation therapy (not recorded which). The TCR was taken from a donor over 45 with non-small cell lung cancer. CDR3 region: CASAADSYNEQFF. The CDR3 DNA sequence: TGTGCTAGTGCAGCGGACTCCTACAATGAGCAGTTCTTC.